A single sample gave rise to the 22 T cell receptor beta chains below, sequenced in a study of blood T cell repertoires in COVID-19. Data came from immunoSEQ multiplex PCR; TCRdb stores just in-frame clones and leaves some out. In the table there are over 85,000 clones, around 86% of which are singletons. The sequencing sample was made of peripheral blood. The source is a woman in her 70s with acute or convalescent COVID-19.

The rearrangement uses TRBV9 and TRBJ2-1; D remains ambiguous. This CDR3 contains 15 residues. Germline loops: CDR1 SGDLS, CDR2 YYNGEE. Trimming removed 3 bases at V and 1 base at J, with 11 bases between. As DNA, the CDR3 is TGTGCCAGCAGCGGCAGTATTAATTCCTACAATGAGCAGTTCTTC. Amino acids: CASSGSINSYNEQFF.

The genes are TRBV19 and TRBJ1-1; 7 nucleotides match TRBD1. The CDR3 covers 13 residues. The J segment lost 5 bases and the V segment lost 7 bases, leaving 7 bases of the junction unmatched. CDR1 is LNHDA and CDR2 is SQIVND in the germline V gene (reference sequence). The CDR3 here is CASTPTGLTEAFF. CDR3 DNA: TGTGCCAGTACCCCGACAGGGTTGACTGAAGCTTTCTTT.

This clone was found once. This rearrangement joins TRBV7-2 to TRBJ2-7; no clear D gene. Looked up from germline, CDR1 is SGHTA and CDR2 is FQGNSA. The CDR3 consists of 11 residues. V dropped 2 bases and J dropped 6 bases, with 5 bases sitting between them. CDR3 DNA sequence: TGTGCCAGCAGCTTACAGTCCGAGCAGTACTTC. Its protein product is CASSLQSEQYF.

CDR3 DNA: TGTGCCAGCAGCCGAGGGGCGGGGGATTATGGCTACACCTTC. It codes for CASSRGAGDYGYTF. The chain links TRBV9 to TRBJ1-2; TRBD1 might be the D (5 bases). CDR1 is SGDLS, CDR2 YYNGEE, per germline. V was trimmed by 4 bases and J by 5 bases, leaving 15 bases between them. CDR3 size: 14 residues.

The chain combines TRBV18 with TRBJ1-1; TRBD1 might be the D (5 bases). The CDR3 sequence is 15 residues long. CDR1 KGHSH and CDR2 LQKENI come from the germline V gene. V lost 3 bases, J lost 1 base, and 12 bases lay in between. In DNA, the CDR3 is TGTGCCAGCTCACCGGGGGGACTGGCGAACACTGAAGCTTTCTTT. Protein product: CASSPGGLANTEAFF.

The chain joins TRBV5-1 to TRBJ1-2; D is unclear. The ends were cut back, 4 bases at V and 4 bases at J, with 14 bases in the middle. Per germline, CDR1 SGHRS and CDR2 YFSETQ. CDR3 length equals 14 residues. CDR3 coding DNA: TGCGCCAGCAGCCTCGGGAGACTTAGCTATGGCTACACCTTC. Translating gives CASSLGRLSYGYTF.

The chain uses TRBV3-1 (or the pseudogene TRBV3-2) and TRBJ1-3; D uncertain. V was pared by 8 bases and J by 4 bases, with 18 bases between. Germline-derived CDR1 and CDR2 are LGHDT and YNNKEL (reference sequence). The CDR3 is 15 amino acids. CDR3 amino acids: CASRFGSSPGNTIYF. The CDR3 DNA follows: TGTGCCAGCCGATTCGGGTCTTCTCCAGGAAACACCATATATTTT.

This chain connects TRBV30 to TRBJ1-2, with 9 bases matching TRBD1. The V gene end was trimmed by 0 bases and the J gene end by 3 bases; junction bases not matched to a gene: 5. The CDR3 runs 15 residues. CDR1 GTSNPN and CDR2 SVGIG come from the germline V gene (reference sequence). DNA for the CDR3: TGTGCCTGGAGTGTACAGGGGGCGCTTGACTATGGCTACACCTTC. Translated: CAWSVQGALDYGYTF.

This sequence joins TRBV7-8 and TRBJ2-5; TRBD1 aligns across 7 bases. With V trimmed by 5 bases and J by 0 bases, 0 bases remained unmatched. CDR1 is SGHVS, CDR2 FQNEAQ, per germline. This CDR3 comprises 13 residues. CDR3 nucleotides: TGTGCCAGCAGCGGGACAGACCAAGAGACCCAGTACTTC. Its protein is CASSGTDQETQYF.

The V gene is TRBV18, the J gene TRBJ1-3; TRBD1 matches 10 bases. This CDR3 is built from 17 residues. Germline V gene lookup returns CDR1 KGHSH and CDR2 LQKENI. V was pared by 3 bases and J by 0 bases, with 5 bases of the junction left unmatched. The CDR3: CASSPYRDRGSGNTIYF. The CDR3 bases are TGTGCCAGCTCACCGTACCGGGACAGGGGCTCTGGAAACACCATATATTTT.

The chain employs TRBV6-6 and TRBJ1-2; no clear D gene. This CDR3 region has 11 residues. V was pared by 6 bases and J by 8 bases, with 10 bases between. The germline gives CDR1 MNHNY, CDR2 SVGAGI (reference sequence). Written as DNA, the CDR3 is TGTGCCAGCAGACGGGAGGAGGGCTACACCTTC. It specifies CASRREEGYTF.

The J gene is TRBJ1-5, the V gene TRBV5-5; 8 nucleotides match TRBD1. In germline, CDR1 is SGHKS, CDR2 YYEKEE (reference sequence). J was trimmed by 9 bases and V by 4 bases; bases with no gene match: 6. The CDR3 is made up of 13 amino acids. The CDR3 DNA reads as TGTGCCAGCAGCGTGGACAGGGCGAGGCCCCAGCATTTT. Its translation: CASSVDRARPQHF.

This rearrangement joins TRBV2 to TRBJ1-5; perhaps TRBD1 as D (6 bases). Trimming shortened V by 6 bases and J by 5 bases, and 23 bases separated the two germline ends. Germline CDR1 reads SNHLY; CDR2 reads FYNNEI. This CDR3 has 17 residues. For the CDR3, the DNA is TGTGCCAGCAGCCGAAAATCCGCTACAGGGTTCGATCAGCCCCAGCATTTT. It specifies CASSRKSATGFDQPQHF. The variable domain in full, with the rest retrieved from reference TRBV2 and TRBJ1-5, is EPEVTQTPSHQVTQMGQEVILRCVPISNHLYFYWYRQILGQKVEFLVSFYNNEISEKSEIFDDQFSVERPDGSNFTLKIRSTKLEDSAMYFCASSRKSATGFDQPQHFGDGTRLSIL.

The chain carries TRBV27 and TRBJ1-5; 8 bases fit TRBD1. Germline trimming cut 8 bases from V and 2 bases from J; bases unmatched to any gene: 2. Germline-derived CDR1 and CDR2 are MNHEY and SMNVEV (reference sequence). The CDR3 is 13 residues long. CDR3: CASGQGGNQPQHF. DNA for the CDR3: TGTGCCAGCGGACAGGGTGGCAATCAGCCCCAGCATTTT.

The chain is built from TRBV5-1 and TRBJ2-1, with D possibly matching TRBD2 (6 bases). Germline V lookup: CDR1 SGHRS, CDR2 YFSETQ. The CDR3 totals 15 residues. Trimming took off 0 bases at V and 5 bases at J, with 12 bases between the two ends. CDR3 sequence reads: CASSLGGAQNNEQFF. Here the CDR3 DNA reads TGCGCCAGCAGCTTGGGCGGGGCACAAAACAATGAGCAGTTCTTC.

V usage is TRBV12-2 and J usage is TRBJ2-2; the table's D call of TRBD2 was not tested on the DNA. TRBV12-2 has pseudogene status. The CDR3 has 17 residues. The CDR3 DNA reads TGTGCAAGTCGCTTAGTGAGCGGGCCACTGAACACCGGGGAGCTGTTTTTT. Encoded protein: CASRLVSGPLNTGELFF.

The rearrangement joins TRBV27 to TRBJ2-1, with 12 bases lining up with TRBD2. J lost 7 bases, V lost 7 bases, and 8 bases had no gene match. The CDR3 sequence is 15 residues long. The V gene's germline CDR1 is MNHEY and CDR2 SMNVEV (reference sequence). The CDR3 region has the DNA TGTGCCAGCAACATCCTAGCGGGGGGGAAAAATGAGCAGTTCTTC. Amino acid sequence: CASNILAGGKNEQFF.

This clone occurred a few times. The chain joins TRBV2 to TRBJ1-4; a weak D match, TRBD1 (5 bases). Germline V gene lookup returns CDR1 SNHLY and CDR2 FYNNEI. The CDR3 contains 15 residues. Trimming pared 6 bases from V and 0 bases from J, leaving 11 bases between. The chain's CDR3 is CASSRQTATNEKLFF. CDR3 nucleotide sequence: TGTGCCAGCAGCCGACAGACCGCAACTAATGAAAAACTGTTTTTT.

The V gene is TRBV3-1 (or the pseudogene TRBV3-2), the J gene TRBJ1-3; no reliable D call. The CDR3 loop spans 14 amino acids. Trimming shortened V by 0 bases and J by 9 bases, and 12 bases separated the two germline ends. Germline V gene sequence: CDR1 LGHDT, CDR2 YNNKEL (reference sequence). The CDR3 loop reads CASSQDHGESTIYF. Written as DNA, the CDR3 is TGTGCCAGCAGCCAAGATCATGGAGAAAGCACCATATATTTT.

This chain links TRBV5-1 with TRBJ2-7; 8 bases align to TRBD2. There are 16 residues in the CDR3. Germline CDR1 and CDR2: SGHRS and YFSETQ. Trimming took 4 bases from V and 3 from J; bases not matched to a gene: 12. CDR3 sequence: CASSLRTSLTGYEQYF. The CDR3 DNA sequence: TGCGCCAGCAGCCTGCGGACTAGCCTTACGGGCTACGAGCAGTACTTC.

Only one count was recorded for this clone. The J gene is TRBJ1-4, the V gene TRBV7-9; 7 bases map to TRBD1. Germline CDR1 is SEHNR and CDR2 is FQNEAQ (reference sequence). The CDR3 runs 16 residues. Trimming at V came to 5 bases and at J to 5 bases, leaving 11 bases not matched to a gene. CDR3 protein: CASSPSRGTENEKLFF. The CDR3 nucleotides are TGTGCCAGCAGCCCCTCCCGGGGGACAGAAAATGAAAAACTGTTTTTT.

Comment on this clone: In this CDR3 the conserved last residue, phenylalanine or tryptophan, is missing, so a read error is likely. The limits of the CDR3 on the DNA are not certain, so only TCRdb's listed CDR3 is given. The chain combines TRBV6-4 with TRBJ2-7; TRBD2 was called by the table and not checked on the DNA. CDR1 and CDR2 from the germline V gene are MRHNA and SNTAGT. The CDR3 is 8 amino acids in total, end residues counted. The CDR3 sequence: CASSPLDA.